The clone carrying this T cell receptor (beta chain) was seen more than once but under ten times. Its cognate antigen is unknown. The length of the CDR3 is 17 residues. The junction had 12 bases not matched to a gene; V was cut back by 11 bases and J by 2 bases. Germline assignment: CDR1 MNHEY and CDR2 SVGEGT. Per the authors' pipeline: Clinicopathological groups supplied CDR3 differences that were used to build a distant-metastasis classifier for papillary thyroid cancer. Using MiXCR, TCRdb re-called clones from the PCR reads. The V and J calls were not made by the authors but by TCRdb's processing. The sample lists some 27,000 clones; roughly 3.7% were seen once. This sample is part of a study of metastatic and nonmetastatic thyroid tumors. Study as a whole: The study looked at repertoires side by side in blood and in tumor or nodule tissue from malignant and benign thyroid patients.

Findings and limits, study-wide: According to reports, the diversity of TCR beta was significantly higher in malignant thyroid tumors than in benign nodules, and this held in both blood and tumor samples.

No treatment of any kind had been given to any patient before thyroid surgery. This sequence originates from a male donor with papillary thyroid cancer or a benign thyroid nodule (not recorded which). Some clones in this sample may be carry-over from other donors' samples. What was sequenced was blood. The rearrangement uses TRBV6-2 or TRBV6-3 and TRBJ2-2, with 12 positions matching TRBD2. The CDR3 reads CAAETSGGEPNTGELFF. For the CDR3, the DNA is TGTGCCGCCGAGACTAGCGGGGGAGAGCCTAACACCGGGGAGCTGTTTTTT.